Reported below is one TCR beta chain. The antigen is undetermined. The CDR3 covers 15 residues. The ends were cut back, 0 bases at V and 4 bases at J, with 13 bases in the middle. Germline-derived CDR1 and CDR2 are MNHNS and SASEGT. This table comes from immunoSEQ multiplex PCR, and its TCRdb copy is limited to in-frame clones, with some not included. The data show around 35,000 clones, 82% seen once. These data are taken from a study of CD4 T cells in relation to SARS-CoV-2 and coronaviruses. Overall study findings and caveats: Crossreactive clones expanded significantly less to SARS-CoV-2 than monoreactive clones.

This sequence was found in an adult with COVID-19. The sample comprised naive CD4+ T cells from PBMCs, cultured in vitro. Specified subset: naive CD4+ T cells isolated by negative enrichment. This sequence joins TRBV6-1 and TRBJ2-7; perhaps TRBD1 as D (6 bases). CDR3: CASSEAWGLWYEQYF. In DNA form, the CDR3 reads TGTGCCAGCAGTGAAGCATGGGGGCTGTGGTACGAGCAGTACTTC.